These T cell receptor beta chains were read from a single sample in a study of blood T cell repertoires in COVID-19. Some clones are missing from TCRdb's copy, which holds only in-frame ones; the method was immunoSEQ multiplex PCR. The sample gives some 230,000 clones, 85% to 90% of which show up once; roughly 3.7% is in the top ten. Sequences were obtained from PBMCs or T cells enriched from blood (not recorded which). The receptors were gathered from a woman aged 18-29 years in a cohort exposed to, infected with or recovered from COVID-19 (not recorded which). Both conserved end residues are part of each CDR3. A D gene is named only where the DNA matches it firmly. Size values are once, few and many counts, or a class for expanded clones, and some rows have none.

>-|TRBV7-6|TRBD2|TRBJ2-7
TGTGCCAGCAGCTTAGCAGCGGGAGGTTCCTACGAGCAGTACTTC
CASSLAAGGSYEQYF
>-|TRBV6-4|-|TRBJ1-1
TGTGCCAGCAGCTCCGCCCCAGGGTTGGCTGAAGCTTTCTTT
CASSSAPGLAEAFF
>-|TRBV12-1|-|TRBJ2-1
TGTGCCAGCAGCGCGGGACAGCGAGACTCCTACAATGAGCAGTTCTTC
CASSAGQRDSYNEQFF
>-|TRBV27|-|TRBJ1-5
TGTGCCAGCAGGAAGACAGGAACTAATCAGCCCCAGCATTTT
CASRKTGTNQPQHF
>-|TRBV11-3|TRBD1|TRBJ1-1
TGTGCCAGCAGCTTAGGGGGGACAGGGTTAGAAGCTTTCTTT
CASSLGGTGLEAFF
>-|TRBV7-9|-|TRBJ1-2
TGTGCCAGCAGCTCCGGGACAACCCTTAACTATGGCTACACCTTC
CASSSGTTLNYGYTF
>-|TRBV9|-|TRBJ1-2
TGTGCCAGCAGCGTAGTGAACAGGGTAAACTATGGCTACACCTTC
CASSVVNRVNYGYTF
>-|TRBV5-1|-|TRBJ2-1
TGCGCCAGCAGGTCAGAGAGCGGTGAGCAGTTCTTC
CASRSESGEQFF
>-|TRBV6-5|TRBD2|TRBJ2-5
TGTGCCAGCAGTTCATCACTAGCGGGCTCGGAGACCCAGTACTTC
CASSSSLAGSETQYF
>many|TRBV3-1/TRBV3-2|TRBD2|TRBJ2-5
TGTGCCAGCAGCCAAGATAGCGGGGGGGCAGAGACCCAGTACTTC
CASSQDSGGAETQYF
>-|TRBV7-8|-|TRBJ1-4
TGTGCCAGCAGCTCAACCCAGGGGATTAATGAAAAACTGTTTTTT
CASSSTQGINEKLFF
>once|TRBV7-2|-|TRBJ1-5
TGTGCCAGCAGCTTAGTGTTGGGCCCCGGTCAGCCCCAGCATTTT
CASSLVLGPGQPQHF